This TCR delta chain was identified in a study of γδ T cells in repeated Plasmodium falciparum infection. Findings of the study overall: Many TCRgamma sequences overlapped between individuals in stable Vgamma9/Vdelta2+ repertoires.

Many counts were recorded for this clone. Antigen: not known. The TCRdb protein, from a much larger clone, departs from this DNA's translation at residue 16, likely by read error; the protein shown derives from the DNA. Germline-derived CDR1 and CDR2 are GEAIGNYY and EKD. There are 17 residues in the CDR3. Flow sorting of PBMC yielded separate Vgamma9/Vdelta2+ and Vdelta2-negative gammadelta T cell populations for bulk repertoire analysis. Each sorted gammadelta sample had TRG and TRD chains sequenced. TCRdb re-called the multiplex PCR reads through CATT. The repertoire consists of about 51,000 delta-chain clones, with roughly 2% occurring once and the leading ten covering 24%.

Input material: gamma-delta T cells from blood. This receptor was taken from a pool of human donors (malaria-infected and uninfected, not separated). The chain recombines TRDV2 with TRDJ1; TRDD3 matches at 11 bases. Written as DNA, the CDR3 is TGTGCCTGTGACACTCTGGGGGATACTTCGTACACCGATAAACTCACCTTT. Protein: CACDTLGDTSYTDKLTF.